These 20 T cell receptor beta chains share one sample of origin, sequenced in a study of shared clonotypes between healthy human individuals. Assay: immunoSEQ multiplex PCR; the TCRdb copy retains only in-frame clones and omits some. The profile shows roughly 2.5 million clones, 85% to 95% of them singletons. The sequencing input was naive CD4+ T cells sorted from blood. As for subset: CD45RA+ positively selected. The receptors were gathered from a man aged 18 to 30 in good health.

Note on this clone: Other DNA sequences in the sample encode the same CDR3. This sequence joins TRBV7-3 and TRBJ2-3; no clear D. The V and J ends lost 1 base and 0 bases respectively, with 5 bases between them. Germline CDR1 SGHTA, CDR2 FQGTGA. The CDR3 loop spans 14 amino acids. In nucleotides, the CDR3 is TGTGCCAGCAGCTTAAGCGGAAGCACAGATACGCAGTATTTT. Translated: CASSLSGSTDTQYF.

Regarding this clone: Other DNA variants within this sample encode the same CDR3. The genes are TRBV18 and TRBJ1-1, with a tentative D call TRBD1 (6 bases). Germline-derived CDR1 and CDR2 are KGHSH and LQKENI. The CDR3 spans 14 residues. Trimming removed 0 bases from V and 3 bases from J, with 8 bases in between. CDR3 DNA: TGTGCCAGCTCACCACCGAGGGGGGACACTGAAGCTTTCTTT. Protein sequence: CASSPPRGDTEAFF.

The V gene is TRBV5-6, the J gene TRBJ2-5; no clear D. Trimming stripped 4 bases from V and 4 bases from J, with 17 bases between. The CDR3 is 15 residues long. Germline CDR1 SGHDT, CDR2 YYEEEE. CDR3 sequence reads: CASSQDRYPGETQYF. In DNA, the CDR3 is TGTGCCAGCAGCCAGGACCGGTATCCGGGAGAGACCCAGTACTTC.

The J gene is TRBJ1-5, the V gene TRBV28, with D maybe TRBD1 (5 bases). Trimming took off 3 bases at V and 3 bases at J, with 9 bases between the two ends. Germline V gene sequence: CDR1 MDHEN, CDR2 SYDVKM. CDR3 length: 14 amino acids. The CDR3 sequence: CASSFEGTNQPQHF. As DNA, the CDR3 is TGTGCCAGCAGTTTCGAGGGGACCAATCAGCCCCAGCATTTT. Together with reference TRBV28 and TRBJ1-5, the CDR3 gives the full variable domain: DVKVTQSSRYLVKRTGEKVFLECVQDMDHENMFWYRQDPGLGLRLIYFSYDVKMKEKGDIPEGYSVSREKKERFSLILESASTNQTSMYLCASSFEGTNQPQHFGDGTRLSIL.

This clone was seen once. The chain has TRBV19 and TRBJ1-6; D might be TRBD1 (6 bases). CDR1 is LNHDA and CDR2 is SQIVND in the germline V gene (reference sequence). This CDR3 comprises 14 residues. Trimming shortened V by 2 bases and J by 10 bases, and 12 bases separated the two germline ends. CDR3 in amino acids: CASSIRDTGSPLHF. CDR3 nucleotides: TGTGCCAGTAGTATAAGGGACACAGGGTCACCCCTCCACTTT.

This clone was detected only a few times. V is TRBV30 and J is TRBJ1-1; no definite D call. Trimming pared 4 bases from V and 3 bases from J, leaving 12 bases between. The CDR3 runs 13 residues. Germline V gene lookup returns CDR1 GTSNPN and CDR2 SVGIG (reference sequence). The CDR3 DNA follows: TGTGCCTGGACTAAGCAGGCCCACACTGAAGCTTTCTTT. This codes for CAWTKQAHTEAFF.

Concerning this clone itself: Other nucleotide sequences from this sample produce the same CDR3. The chain carries TRBV10-3 and TRBJ2-7; D may be TRBD2 (6 bases). V lost 2 bases, J lost 7 bases, and 6 bases lay in between. CDR1 and CDR2 from the germline V gene are ENHRY and SYGVKD. The CDR3 spans 11 residues. CDR3 sequence: CAISESGEQYF. CDR3 coding DNA: TGTGCCATCAGTGAGAGCGGGGAGCAGTACTTC.

This clone was detected only a few times. This may come from a read error, since a much larger clone is one base off. The chain recombines TRBV7-9 with TRBJ1-1; no firm D call. Deletions cut 1 base from V and 0 bases from J, with 3 bases between. The CDR3 has 13 amino acids. The germline gives CDR1 SEHNR, CDR2 FQNEAQ (reference sequence). The CDR3: CASSLVLNTEAFF. The CDR3 region has the DNA TGTGCCAGCAGCTTAGTCCTGAACACTGAAGCTTTCTTT.

This clone has just a few counts. The V and J genes are TRBV19 and TRBJ2-1; D ambiguous. V was clipped by 5 bases and J by 8 bases, with 16 bases between them. CDR3 size: 14 residues. Germline loops: CDR1 LNHDA, CDR2 SQIVND (reference sequence). The chain's CDR3 is CASSLLVVDHEQFF. The CDR3 coding sequence is TGTGCCAGTAGTCTTCTAGTCGTAGACCATGAGCAGTTCTTC.

The DNA of the CDR3 is TGTGCCACCAGTGGGGACGTTTTAAATTCACCCCTCCACTTT. Amino acid sequence: CATSGDVLNSPLHF. The rearrangement links TRBV15 to TRBJ1-6, with D possibly matching TRBD1 (5 bases). With 6 bases removed from V and 7 bases from J, the gap between germline ends came to 13 bases. The CDR3 consists of 14 residues. Germline CDR1 reads LNHNV; CDR2 reads YYDKDF (reference sequence).

This chain connects TRBV7-2 to TRBJ2-2; D possibly corresponds to TRBD1 (5 bases). CDR3 length: 15 amino acids. Germline V gives CDR1 SGHTA, CDR2 FQGNSA. Trimming stripped 1 base from V and 5 bases from J, with 11 bases between. The CDR3 here is CASSLEAGRTGELFF. In DNA form, the CDR3 reads TGTGCCAGCAGCTTAGAGGCAGGGCGAACCGGGGAGCTGTTTTTT.

The chain is built from TRBV7-9 and TRBJ1-4; maybe TRBD1 (6 bases). Trimming removed 5 bases from V and 7 bases from J, with 17 bases in between. Per germline, CDR1 SEHNR and CDR2 FQNEAQ (reference sequence). The CDR3 length is 15 residues. CDR3 region: CASSPGEGGFEKLFF. CDR3 nucleotides: TGTGCCAGCAGCCCCGGCGAGGGGGGATTTGAAAAACTGTTTTTT.

The chain recombines TRBV14 with TRBJ2-3; D gene unclear. CDR1 and CDR2 (germline): SGHDN, FVKESK. The ends were cut back, 1 base at V and 8 bases at J, with 13 bases in the middle. This CDR3 contains 14 residues. The CDR3, as DNA: TGTGCCAGCAGCCAAGCCCTAGGAGTCGTTACGCAGTATTTT. This encodes CASSQALGVVTQYF.

The chain uses TRBV4-1 and TRBJ1-5, with TRBD1 matching 8 bases. CDR1 and CDR2 (germline): MGHRA, YSYEKL. The CDR3 is made up of 15 amino acids. V trimming: 3 bases; J trimming: 4 bases; junction bases outside the gene matches: 5. The CDR3 here is CASSQQGAQNQPQHF. CDR3 nucleotides: TGCGCCAGCAGCCAGCAGGGGGCGCAGAATCAGCCCCAGCATTTT.

This clone has a single count. J is TRBJ1-2 and V is TRBV5-1; D unresolved. The CDR3 loop spans 14 amino acids. With 4 bases removed from V and 3 bases from J, the gap between germline ends came to 13 bases. From germline, CDR1 is SGHRS and CDR2 YFSETQ. The CDR3 DNA is TGCGCCAGCAGCCGACTTGGGGAGTACTATGGCTACACCTTC. It is translated as CASSRLGEYYGYTF.

This clone was observed once. The J gene is TRBJ2-4, the V gene TRBV30, with 7 nucleotides matching TRBD1. V dropped 1 base and J dropped 9; count of bases not matched to a gene: 15. From germline, CDR1 is GTSNPN and CDR2 SVGIG (reference sequence). The CDR3 contains 16 residues. As DNA, the CDR3 is TGTGCCTGGAGTGGCGGTAAACAGGGGCGTCCCCCCATTCAGTACTTC. It encodes CAWSGGKQGRPPIQYF.

This chain uses TRBV7-9 with TRBJ2-3; D is unclear. The CDR3 totals 14 residues. CDR1 is SEHNR, CDR2 FQNEAQ, per germline (reference sequence). Trimming cost V 4 bases and J 2 bases, with 10 bases left between them. CDR3 protein: CASSSGSHTDTQYF. The CDR3 DNA reads as TGTGCCAGCAGCTCCGGTTCTCACACAGATACGCAGTATTTT.

The chain employs TRBV27 and TRBJ2-3, with 11 bases lining up with TRBD2. The CDR3 contains 15 residues. The J segment lost 3 bases and the V segment lost 5 bases, leaving 4 bases of the junction unmatched. Germline V lookup: CDR1 MNHEY, CDR2 SMNVEV (reference sequence). CDR3 nucleotide sequence: TGTGCCAGCAGTCCGTTAGCGGGAGGGACAGATACGCAGTATTTT. It is translated as CASSPLAGGTDTQYF.

The chain uses TRBV30 and TRBJ1-3, with D possibly TRBD1 on 6 matching bases. CDR1 GTSNPN and CDR2 SVGIG come from the germline V gene (reference sequence). The CDR3 is made up of 15 amino acids. The V gene lost 5 bases and the J gene lost 0 bases, with 14 bases spanning the gap. Here the CDR3 reads CAWGPQGSSGNTIYF. The CDR3 bases are TGTGCCTGGGGACCCCAGGGGAGCTCTGGAAACACCATATATTTT.

In regard to this clone: Other nucleotide sequences from this sample produce the same CDR3. This chain connects TRBV20-1 to TRBJ2-5; TRBD1 matches 8 bases. The CDR3 consists of 11 residues. The junction had 0 bases not matched to a gene; V was cut back by 6 bases and J by 3 bases. Looked up from germline, CDR1 is DFQATT and CDR2 is SNEGSKA (reference sequence). CDR3 coding DNA: TGCAGTGCGGACAGGGAAGAGACCCAGTACTTC. Protein sequence: CSADREETQYF.